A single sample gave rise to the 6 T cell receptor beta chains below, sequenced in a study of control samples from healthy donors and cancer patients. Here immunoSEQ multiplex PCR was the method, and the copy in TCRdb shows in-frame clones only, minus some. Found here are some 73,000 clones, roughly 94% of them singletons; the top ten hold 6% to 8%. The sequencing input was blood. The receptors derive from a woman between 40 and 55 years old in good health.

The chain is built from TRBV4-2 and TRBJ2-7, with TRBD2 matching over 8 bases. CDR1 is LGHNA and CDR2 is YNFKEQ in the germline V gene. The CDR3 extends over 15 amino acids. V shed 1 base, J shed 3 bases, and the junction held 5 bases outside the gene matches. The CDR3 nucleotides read TGTGCCAGCAGCCAAGCGGGAGGGAACAACTACGAGCAGTACTTC. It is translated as CASSQAGGNNYEQYF.

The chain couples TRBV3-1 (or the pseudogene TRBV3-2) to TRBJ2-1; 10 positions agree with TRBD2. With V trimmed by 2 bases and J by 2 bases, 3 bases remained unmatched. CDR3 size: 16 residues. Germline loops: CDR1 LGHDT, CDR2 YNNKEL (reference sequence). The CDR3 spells CASSQSGGATYNEQFF. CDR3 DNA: TGTGCCAGCAGCCAAAGCGGGGGGGCTACCTACAATGAGCAGTTCTTC.

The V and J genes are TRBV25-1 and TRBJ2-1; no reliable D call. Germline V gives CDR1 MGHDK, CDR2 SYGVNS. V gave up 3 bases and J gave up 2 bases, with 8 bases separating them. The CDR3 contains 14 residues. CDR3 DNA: TGTGCCAGCAGTGATCCGACAACCTACAATGAGCAGTTCTTC. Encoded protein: CASSDPTTYNEQFF.

The CDR3 DNA follows: TGTGCCAGCAGCTCCGATGGGAACTACAATGAGCAGTTCTTC. Translation: CASSSDGNYNEQFF. V gene TRBV7-2 combines with J gene TRBJ2-1; D ambiguous. Trimming took off 4 bases at V and 3 bases at J, with 10 bases between the two ends. The CDR3 loop spans 14 amino acids. In germline, CDR1 is SGHTA, CDR2 FQGNSA. Full variable domain (missing parts from reference TRBV7-2 and TRBJ2-1): GAGVSQSPSNKVTEKGKDVELRCDPISGHTALYWYRQSLGQGLEFLIYFQGNSAPDKSGLPSDRFSAERTGGSVSTLTIQRTQQEDSAVYLCASSSDGNYNEQFFGPGTRLTVL.

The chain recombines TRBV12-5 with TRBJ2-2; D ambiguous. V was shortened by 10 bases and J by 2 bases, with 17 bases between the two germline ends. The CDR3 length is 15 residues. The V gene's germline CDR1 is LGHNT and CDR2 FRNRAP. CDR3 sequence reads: CATGSVIRNTGELFF. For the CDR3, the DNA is TGTGCTACCGGTTCGGTAATTAGAAACACCGGGGAGCTGTTTTTT.

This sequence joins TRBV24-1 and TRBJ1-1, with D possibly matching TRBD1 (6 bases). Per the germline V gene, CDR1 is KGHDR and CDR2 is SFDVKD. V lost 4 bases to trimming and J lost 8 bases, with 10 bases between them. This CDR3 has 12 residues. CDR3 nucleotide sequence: TGTGCCACCAGTGAGACGGGACACGAAGCTTTCTTT. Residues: CATSETGHEAFF.